This T cell receptor (beta chain) was sequenced in a study of blood T cell repertoires in COVID-19. About the study: The cDNA or gDNA used as material had been derived from T cells, B-cell-depleted T cells, or PBMCs.

The sample holds a few counts of this clone. Under the authors' procedure: The authors estimated nucleated cell counts from reference gene primer amplification. Libraries were prepared by immunoSEQ multiplex PCR; TCRdb keeps only in-frame clonotypes and omits some of them. The V and J calls and clone size come from that table; D and trimming were worked out from the DNA. The sample holds about 260,000 clones, approximately 80% seen once. Sequencing was carried out using peripheral blood. This clonotype was obtained from a man aged 55 to 70 with acute or convalescent COVID-19.

CDR3 amino acids: CASSQDYRGTGELFF. The DNA for the CDR3 is TGCGCCAGCAGCCAGGACTACAGGGGAACCGGGGAGCTGTTTTTT. This sequence joins TRBV4-1 and TRBJ2-2; possibly TRBD1 for D (7 bases). Trimming removed 3 bases from V and 5 bases from J, with 13 bases in between. Germline CDR1 reads MGHRA; CDR2 reads YSYEKL. This CDR3 has 15 amino acids.